Sequencing of this TCR beta chain was carried out in a study of human T cells and chemical hapten exposure. Study-wide background: Upper inner arm skin measuring 2 cm by 2 cm received 2% DPC for sensitization. Patients received weekly diphenylcyclopropenone doses to the scalp throughout the approximately 25-week study.

Regarding time point: patch test 1, 2 weeks after DPC sensitization. Treatment given: therapeutic diphenylcyclopropenone sensitization with weekly scalp DPC. Germline V gene lookup returns CDR1 SGDLS and CDR2 YYNGEE. V was pared by 0 bases and J by 8 bases, with 14 bases between. The length of the CDR3 is 14 residues. MiXCR was run by TCRdb on the RACE reads, yielding one entry per CDR3 protein. Here the sample spans fewer than 95,000 distinct CDR3 sequences, 10% to 13% being singletons. Study-wide results and caveats: Relative to controls, expanded TCRs formed significantly more large CDR3 similarity clusters.

In regard to this clonotype: Antigen: not known.

The chain employs TRBV9 and TRBJ1-1; D ambiguous. Specimen: whole blood, collected in connection with sensitization to the hapten diphenylcyclopropenone (DPC). The receptor was isolated from a man aged 35-49 years with alopecia areata. Some clones in this sample may be carry-over from other donors' samples. Written as DNA, the CDR3 is TGTGCCAGCAGCGTAGTTGGTGATCGGCGGGAAGCTTTCTTT. Its protein product is CASSVVGDRREAFF.